This T cell receptor beta chain originates from a study of Graves' ophthalmopathy and Graves' hyperthyroidism. General study points: A model built from 13 signatures distinguished ophthalmopathy from stable hyperthyroidism with 87.88% sensitivity and less than 83% specificity.

V was trimmed by 3 bases and J by 6 bases, leaving 12 bases between them. The CDR3 consists of 13 residues. Germline V gene sequence: CDR1 SGDLS, CDR2 YYNGEE. Establishment of the diagnosis relied upon clinical symptoms, serum thyroxine, TRAb, thyroid ultrasound and orbital computed tomography. TCR beta CDR3 amplification used RNA transcripts. HTBI primers were employed in first-round RT-PCR, then a second-round multiplex PCR followed. TCRdb re-derived calls from the multiplex PCR reads in MiXCR, one entry per CDR3 protein. The data contain more than 1,000,000 distinct CDR3 sequences, about two fifths of them singletons. As to this clonotype: What it binds is unknown.

The receptor was isolated from an adult man with Graves' hyperthyroidism. The chain joins TRBV9 to TRBJ1-1; maybe TRBD1 (6 bases). The sample taken for sequencing was peripheral blood or thyroid tissue (not recorded which). The DNA of the CDR3 is TGTGCCAGCAGCGCTCCCAGGGGCTCTGAAGCTTTCTTT. This sequence encodes CASSAPRGSEAFF.